These 13 T cell receptor beta chains originate from one sample sequenced in a study of cytomegalovirus exposure and HLA in healthy donors. Both 60 Vbeta primers and 13 Jbeta primers went into the PCR. Profiled with immunoSEQ multiplex PCR; TCRdb holds only in-frame clones, not every one. Its table records 150,000 or so clones. Sequenced sample: PBMCs. The receptors stem from a woman aged 45-60 years in good health and CMV-seronegative.

This chain connects TRBV28 to TRBJ2-1; TRBD2 might be the D (6 bases). Trimming took off 6 bases at V and 3 bases at J, with 9 bases between the two ends. CDR3 length equals 13 residues. Germline V gives CDR1 MDHEN, CDR2 SYDVKM. The CDR3 here is CASRSGLYNEQFF. The CDR3 DNA follows: TGTGCCAGCAGGTCGGGACTCTACAATGAGCAGTTCTTC.

The rearrangement uses TRBV19 and TRBJ2-5, with 7 bases that match TRBD1. J lost 5 bases, V lost 1 base, and 10 bases had no gene match. Per the germline V gene, CDR1 is LNHDA and CDR2 is SQIVND (reference sequence). This CDR3 has 16 residues. The CDR3 nucleotides read TGTGCCAGTAGTATAGCAGGGGGTTTGGCCCCGGAGACCCAGTACTTC. It yields the protein CASSIAGGLAPETQYF.

The chain joins TRBV6-1 to TRBJ2-2, with a weak D call TRBD2 (6 bases). The germline V and J ends were trimmed by 3 bases and 3 bases, with 8 bases remaining between them. This CDR3 contains 14 residues. Germline lookup yields CDR1 MNHNS and CDR2 SASEGT. CDR3 in DNA: TGTGCCAGCAGTGAGGCGGGGTACACCGGGGAGCTGTTTTTT. Translating it yields CASSEAGYTGELFF.

This chain links TRBV7-2 with TRBJ2-7; D is undetermined. The germline V gene has CDR1 SGHTA and CDR2 FQGNSA. Trimming cost V 1 base and J 2 bases, with 12 bases left between them. This CDR3 has 15 amino acids. The CDR3, as DNA: TGTGCCAGCAGCTTAGAGGCGGCGGTCCCCTACGAGCAGTACTTC. Its protein product is CASSLEAAVPYEQYF.

V and J are TRBV4-2 and TRBJ1-1, with 7 bases lining up with TRBD1. The ends lost 4 bases at V and 1 base at J; junction bases unmatched: 6. The germline V gene encodes CDR1 LGHNA and CDR2 YNFKEQ. CDR3 length: 15 residues. The DNA of the CDR3 is TGTGCCAGCAGCCGATGGGACAGTGAGAACACTGAAGCTTTCTTT. It encodes CASSRWDSENTEAFF.

CDR3 in amino acids: CASGTTARTGSTEAFF. CDR3 nucleotide sequence: TGTGCCAGCGGAACCACCGCCCGGACAGGGTCCACTGAAGCTTTCTTT. The chain has TRBV27 and TRBJ1-1; 8 bases are a match to TRBD1. CDR3 length: 16 residues. V gave up 8 bases and J gave up 4 bases; unmatched junction bases: 15. Germline CDR1 is MNHEY and CDR2 is SMNVEV (reference sequence).

V is TRBV10-1 and J is TRBJ2-1, with unresolved D. The CDR3 is 14 residues long. Per germline, CDR1 WNHNN and CDR2 SYGVQD (reference sequence). V was trimmed by 2 bases and J by 8 bases, leaving 13 bases between them. Written as DNA, the CDR3 is TGCGCCAGCAGTGAGCCAGAGCCAGGCGATGAGCAGTTCTTC. It encodes CASSEPEPGDEQFF.

This CDR3 is CASSLGTSESLETQYF. Written as DNA, the CDR3 is TGTGCCAGCAGCCTCGGGACTAGCGAGTCACTAGAGACCCAGTACTTC. The chain joins TRBV7-9 to TRBJ2-5; 10 bases fit TRBD2. The CDR3 runs 16 residues. The V and J ends lost 5 bases and 4 bases, in that order; junction bases with no gene match: 10. CDR1 is SEHNR and CDR2 is FQNEAQ in the germline V gene (reference sequence).

This chain uses TRBV18 with TRBJ2-3, with TRBD2 as a possible D gene (6 bases). This CDR3 is built from 14 residues. Germline CDR1 and CDR2: KGHSH and LQKENI. Trimming cost V 2 bases and J 6 bases, with 12 bases left between them. For the CDR3, the DNA is TGTGCCAGCTCACCAGGGCTAGCGCCCGATACGCAGTATTTT. Its protein is CASSPGLAPDTQYF. Variable domain in full (rest from reference TRBV18 and TRBJ2-3): NAGVMQNPRHLVRRRGQEARLRCSPMKGHSHVYWYRQLPEEGLKFMVYLQKENIIDESGMPKERFSAEFPKEGPSILRIQQVVRGDSAAYFCASSPGLAPDTQYFGPGTRLTVL.

The gene calls are TRBV6-5 and TRBJ2-6, with TRBD2 identical over 7 bases. Germline-derived CDR1 and CDR2 are MNHEY and SVGAGI. The CDR3 totals 14 residues. The trim removed 11 bases at V and 2 bases at J, leaving 6 bases unmatched. The CDR3 loop is CASAAGAGANVLTF. CDR3 bases: TGTGCCTCCGCCGCGGGGGCTGGGGCCAACGTCCTGACTTTC.

This chain uses TRBV18 with TRBJ1-5, with D possibly matching TRBD1 (5 bases). The CDR3 has 15 residues. With 4 bases removed from V and 7 bases from J, the gap between germline ends came to 17 bases. Looked up from germline, CDR1 is KGHSH and CDR2 is LQKENI. The CDR3, as DNA: TGTGCCAGCTCACGGTCAATGCAGGGCCTACAGCCCCAGCATTTT. Its translation: CASSRSMQGLQPQHF.

The V gene is TRBV7-9, the J gene TRBJ2-5, with 9 bases aligning to TRBD2. Losses at the gene ends were 2 bases for V and 3 bases for J; bases not matched to a gene: 4. Germline V CDR1 and CDR2: SEHNR, FQNEAQ (reference sequence). The length of the CDR3 is 15 residues. The chain's CDR3 is CASSLRPSGEETQYF. The DNA for the CDR3 is TGTGCCAGCAGCTTACGCCCTAGCGGGGAAGAGACCCAGTACTTC. Looking up the rest from reference TRBV7-9 and TRBJ2-5 gives the full variable domain: DTGVSQNPRHKITKRGQNVTFRCDPISEHNRLYWYRQTLGQGPEFLTYFQNEAQLEKSRLLSDRFSAERPKGSFSTLEIQRTEQGDSAMYLCASSLRPSGEETQYFGPGTRLLVL.

The chain carries TRBV14 and TRBJ1-4; 7 bases map to TRBD1. V was pared by 2 bases and J by 7 bases, with 7 bases of the junction left unmatched. The germline V gene encodes CDR1 SGHDN and CDR2 FVKESK. The CDR3 has 15 residues. CDR3 DNA sequence: TGTGCCAGCAGCCAATCGACAGGGTACGGTGAAAAACTGTTTTTT. It translates to CASSQSTGYGEKLFF.